The TCR beta chain under discussion was sequenced for a study of T-cell reconstitution after alpha-beta-depleted transplantation in children. Notes on the study in general: At day 60, the high TCRbeta diversity found in some patients originated from recipient T cells and thymic progenitors that had survived. Reported findings indicate that, about two months after transplant, alpha-beta T cells came from several hundred expanded clones, which were derived from non-depleted graft cells. T-cell numbers and diversity, one year after transplant, stemmed largely from T cells that were newly produced.

Deletions cut 5 bases from V and 1 base from J, with 20 bases between. This CDR3 has 17 residues. This clonotype appeared a few times. Its antigen is unidentified. Unique molecular identifiers were incorporated during preparation of the TCRbeta library. TCRdb redid the calling of the PCR reads with MiXCR, one entry per CDR3 protein. Among about 980,000 distinct CDR3 sequences, around 30% were seen once, and the ten largest hold about 28%. Material: PBMCs, mostly from graft donor cells, obtained 360 days after TCRalphabeta/CD19-depleted stem cell transplant. The chain joins TRBV12-3 or TRBV12-4 to TRBJ1-1; D remains ambiguous. This clonotype was obtained from a boy younger than two who had a stem cell transplant for SCID, so the T cells may come from the graft donor. Written as DNA, the CDR3 is TGTGCCAGCAGTCCGTATTCGGGTGGGCCACAGAACACTGAAGCTTTCTTT. As protein: CASSPYSGGPQNTEAFF.